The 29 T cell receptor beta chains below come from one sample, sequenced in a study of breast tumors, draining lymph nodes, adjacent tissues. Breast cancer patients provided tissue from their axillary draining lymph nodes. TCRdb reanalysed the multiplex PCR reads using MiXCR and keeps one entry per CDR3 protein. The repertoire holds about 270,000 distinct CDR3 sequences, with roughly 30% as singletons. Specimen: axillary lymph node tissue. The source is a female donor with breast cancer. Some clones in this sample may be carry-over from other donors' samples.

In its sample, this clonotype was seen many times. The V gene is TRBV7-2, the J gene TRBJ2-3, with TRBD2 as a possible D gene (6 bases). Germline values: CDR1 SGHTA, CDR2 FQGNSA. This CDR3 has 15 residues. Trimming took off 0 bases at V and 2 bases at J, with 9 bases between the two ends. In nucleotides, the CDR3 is TGTGCCAGCAGCTTAGCTAGCGGCCTCACAGATACGCAGTATTTT. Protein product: CASSLASGLTDTQYF.

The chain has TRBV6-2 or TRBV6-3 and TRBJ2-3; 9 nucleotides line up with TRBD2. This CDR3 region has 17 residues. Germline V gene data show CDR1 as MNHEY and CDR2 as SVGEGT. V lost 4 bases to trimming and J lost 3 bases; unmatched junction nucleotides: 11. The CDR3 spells CASSSPPPSGRTDTQYF. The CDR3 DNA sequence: TGTGCCAGCAGTTCCCCCCCCCCGAGCGGGAGGACAGATACGCAGTATTTT.

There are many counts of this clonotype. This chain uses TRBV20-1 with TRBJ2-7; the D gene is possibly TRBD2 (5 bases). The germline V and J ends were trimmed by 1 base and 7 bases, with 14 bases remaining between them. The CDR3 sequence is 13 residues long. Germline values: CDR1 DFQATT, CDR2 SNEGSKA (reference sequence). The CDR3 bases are TGCAGTGCTAGAGGGAAGGGCCGGGGTGAGCAGTACTTC. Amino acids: CSARGKGRGEQYF.

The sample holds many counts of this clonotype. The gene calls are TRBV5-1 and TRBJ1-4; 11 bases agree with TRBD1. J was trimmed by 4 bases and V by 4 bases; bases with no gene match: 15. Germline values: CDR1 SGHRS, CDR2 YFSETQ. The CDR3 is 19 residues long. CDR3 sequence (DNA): TGCGCCAGCAGCCCCGCTGTGGGGACAGGGGGTTCCTTTAATGAAAAACTGTTTTTT. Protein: CASSPAVGTGGSFNEKLFF.

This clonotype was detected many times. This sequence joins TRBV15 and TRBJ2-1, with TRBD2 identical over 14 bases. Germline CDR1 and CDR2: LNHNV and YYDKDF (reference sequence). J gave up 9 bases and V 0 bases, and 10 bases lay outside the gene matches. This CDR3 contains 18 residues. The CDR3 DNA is TGTGCCACCAGCAGAGATAGGGGGCGGGGACTAGCGGGAGTTGAGCAGTTCTTC. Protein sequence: CATSRDRGRGLAGVEQFF.

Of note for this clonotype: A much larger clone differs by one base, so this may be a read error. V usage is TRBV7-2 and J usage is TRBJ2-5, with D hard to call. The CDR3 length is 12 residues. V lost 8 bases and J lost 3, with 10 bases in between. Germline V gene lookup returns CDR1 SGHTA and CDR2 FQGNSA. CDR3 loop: CASPFGKETQYF. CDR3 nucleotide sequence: TGTGCCAGCCCATTCGGAAAAGAGACCCAGTACTTC.

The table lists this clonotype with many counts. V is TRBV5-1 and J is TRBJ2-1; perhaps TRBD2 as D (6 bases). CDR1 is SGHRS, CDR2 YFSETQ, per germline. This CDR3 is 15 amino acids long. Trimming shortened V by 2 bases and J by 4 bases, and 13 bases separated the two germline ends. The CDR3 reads CASSLTSWAYNEQFF. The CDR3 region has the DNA TGCGCCAGCAGCTTAACTAGCTGGGCTTACAATGAGCAGTTCTTC.

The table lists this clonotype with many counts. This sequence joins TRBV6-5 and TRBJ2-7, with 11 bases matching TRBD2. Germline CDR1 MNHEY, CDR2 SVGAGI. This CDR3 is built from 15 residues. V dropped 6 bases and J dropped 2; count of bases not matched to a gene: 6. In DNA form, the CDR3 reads TGTGCCAGCAGACTGGGACTAGCGGCTACCTACGAGCAGTACTTC. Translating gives CASRLGLAATYEQYF.

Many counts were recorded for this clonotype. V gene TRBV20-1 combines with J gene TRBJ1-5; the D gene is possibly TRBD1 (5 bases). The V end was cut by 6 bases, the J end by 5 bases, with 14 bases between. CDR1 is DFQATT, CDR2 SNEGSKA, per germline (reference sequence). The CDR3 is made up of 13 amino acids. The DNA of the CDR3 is TGCAGTGCCGCCGCAGGCAGGGATCAGCCCCAGCATTTT. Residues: CSAAAGRDQPQHF.

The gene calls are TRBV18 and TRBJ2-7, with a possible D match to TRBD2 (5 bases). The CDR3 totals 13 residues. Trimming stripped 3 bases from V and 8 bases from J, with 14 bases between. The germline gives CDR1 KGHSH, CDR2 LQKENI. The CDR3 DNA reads TGTGCCAGCTCACCCCGGGTGGAGGAGAAGCAGTACTTC. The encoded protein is CASSPRVEEKQYF.

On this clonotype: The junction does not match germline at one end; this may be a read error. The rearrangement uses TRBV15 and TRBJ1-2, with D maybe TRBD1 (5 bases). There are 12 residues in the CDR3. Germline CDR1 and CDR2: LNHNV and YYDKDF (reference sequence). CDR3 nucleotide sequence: TGTGCCAGCAGCCCCCAGGGTGCTGGCTACACCTTC. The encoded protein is CASSPQGAGYTF.

CDR3: CASRKRELAEQYF. Written as DNA, the CDR3 is TGTGCCAGCAGAAAAAGGGAGCTCGCCGAGCAGTACTTC. V gene TRBV11-1 combines with J gene TRBJ2-7; TRBD2 might be the D (5 bases). This CDR3 has 13 residues. The germline CDR1 and CDR2 sequences are SGHAT and FQDESV (reference sequence). Trimming stripped 6 bases from V and 6 bases from J, with 15 bases between.

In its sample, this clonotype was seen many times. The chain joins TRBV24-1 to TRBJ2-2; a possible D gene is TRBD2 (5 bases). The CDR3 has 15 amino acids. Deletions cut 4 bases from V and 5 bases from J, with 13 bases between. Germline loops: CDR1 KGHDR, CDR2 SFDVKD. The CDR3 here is CATSDDGVVTGELFF. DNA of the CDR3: TGTGCCACCAGTGACGACGGGGTTGTTACCGGGGAGCTGTTTTTT.

CDR3 DNA: TGCAGCGCCGGAGGCCCGTTCGCGAACACCGGGGAGCTGTTTTTT. Its protein is CSAGGPFANTGELFF. The J gene is TRBJ2-2, the V gene TRBV29-1; D is possibly TRBD2 (5 bases). The V gene's germline CDR1 is SQVTM and CDR2 ANQGSEA. The CDR3 is 15 amino acids. V lost 7 bases, J lost 0 bases, and 15 bases lay in between.

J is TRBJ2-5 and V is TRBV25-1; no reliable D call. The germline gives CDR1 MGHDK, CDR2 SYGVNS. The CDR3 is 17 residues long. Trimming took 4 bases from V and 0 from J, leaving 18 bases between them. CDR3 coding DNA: TGTGCCAGCAGTGCTAAACCGTTGAGGTCTAACCAAGAGACCCAGTACTTC. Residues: CASSAKPLRSNQETQYF.

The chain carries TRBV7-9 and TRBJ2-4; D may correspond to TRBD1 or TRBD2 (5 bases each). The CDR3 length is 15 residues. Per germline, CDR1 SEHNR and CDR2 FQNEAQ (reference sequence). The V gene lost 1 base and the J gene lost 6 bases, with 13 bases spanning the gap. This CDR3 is CASSLGYGAGNIQYF. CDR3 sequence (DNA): TGTGCCAGCAGCTTAGGTTATGGGGCGGGAAACATTCAGTACTTC.

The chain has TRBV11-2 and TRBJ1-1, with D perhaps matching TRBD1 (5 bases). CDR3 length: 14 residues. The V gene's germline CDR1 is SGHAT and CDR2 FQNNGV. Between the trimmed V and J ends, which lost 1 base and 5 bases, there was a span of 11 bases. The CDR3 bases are TGTGCCAGCAGCTTAGGCCCAGGGCAGACTGAAGCTTTCTTT. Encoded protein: CASSLGPGQTEAFF.

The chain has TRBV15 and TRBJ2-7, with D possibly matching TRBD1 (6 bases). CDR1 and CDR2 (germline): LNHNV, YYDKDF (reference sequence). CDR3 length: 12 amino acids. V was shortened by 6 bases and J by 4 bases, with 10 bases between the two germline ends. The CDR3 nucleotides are TGTGCCACCAGTGGGACACTGTACGAGCAGTACTTC. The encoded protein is CATSGTLYEQYF.

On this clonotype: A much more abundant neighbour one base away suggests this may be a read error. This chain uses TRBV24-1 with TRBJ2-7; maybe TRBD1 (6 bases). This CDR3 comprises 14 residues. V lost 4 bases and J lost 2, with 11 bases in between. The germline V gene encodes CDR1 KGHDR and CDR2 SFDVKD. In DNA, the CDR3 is TGTGCCACCAGTGACCTGACAGGTACCTACGAGCAGTACTTC. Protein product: CATSDLTGTYEQYF.

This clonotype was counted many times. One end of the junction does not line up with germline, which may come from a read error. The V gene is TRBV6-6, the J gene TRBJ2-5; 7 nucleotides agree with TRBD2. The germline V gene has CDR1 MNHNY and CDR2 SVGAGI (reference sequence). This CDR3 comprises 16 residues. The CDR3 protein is CASSHSNAREWETQYF. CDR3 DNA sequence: TGTGCCAGCAGTCACTCGAACGCGCGGGAGTGGGAGACCCAGTACTTC.

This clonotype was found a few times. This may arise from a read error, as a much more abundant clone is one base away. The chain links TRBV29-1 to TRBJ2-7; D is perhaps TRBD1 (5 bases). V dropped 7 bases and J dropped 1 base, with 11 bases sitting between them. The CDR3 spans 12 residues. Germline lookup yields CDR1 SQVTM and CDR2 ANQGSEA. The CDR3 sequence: CSAVQGSYEQYF. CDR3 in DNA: TGCAGCGCTGTGCAGGGATCCTACGAGCAGTACTTC.

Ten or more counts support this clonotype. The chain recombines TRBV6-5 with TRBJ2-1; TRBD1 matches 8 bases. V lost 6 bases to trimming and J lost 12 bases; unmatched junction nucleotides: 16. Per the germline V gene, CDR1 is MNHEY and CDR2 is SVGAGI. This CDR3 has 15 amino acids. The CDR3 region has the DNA TGTGCCAGCAGACCTGGGGCAGGGGGCGCGAGTGTGCAGTTCTTC. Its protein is CASRPGAGGASVQFF.

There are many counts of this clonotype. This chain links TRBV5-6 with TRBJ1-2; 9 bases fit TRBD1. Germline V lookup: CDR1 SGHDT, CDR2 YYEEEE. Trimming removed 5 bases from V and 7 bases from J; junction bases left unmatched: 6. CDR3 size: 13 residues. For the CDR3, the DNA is TGTGCCAGCAGTCCGGACAGGGGCCTTGGCTACACCTTC. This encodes CASSPDRGLGYTF. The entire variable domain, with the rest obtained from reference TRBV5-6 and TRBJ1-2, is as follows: DAGVTQSPTHLIKTRGQQVTLRCSPKSGHDTVSWYQQALGQGPQFIFQYYEEEERQRGNFPDRFSGHQFPNYSSELNVNALLLGDSALYLCASSPDRGLGYTFGSGTRLTVV.

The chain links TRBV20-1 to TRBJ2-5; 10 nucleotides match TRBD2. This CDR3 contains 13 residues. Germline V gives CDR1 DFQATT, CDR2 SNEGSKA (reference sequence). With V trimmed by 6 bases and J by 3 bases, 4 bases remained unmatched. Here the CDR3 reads CSAQGLAEETQYF. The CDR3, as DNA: TGCAGTGCCCAAGGACTAGCGGAAGAGACCCAGTACTTC.

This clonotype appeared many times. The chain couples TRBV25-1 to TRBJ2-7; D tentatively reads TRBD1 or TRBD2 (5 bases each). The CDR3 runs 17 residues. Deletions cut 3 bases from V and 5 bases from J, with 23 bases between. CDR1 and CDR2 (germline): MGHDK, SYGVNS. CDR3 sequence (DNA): TGTGCCAGCAGTGATCGGGACCGGCCCCCCCTTACCAACGAGCAGTACTTC. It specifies CASSDRDRPPLTNEQYF.

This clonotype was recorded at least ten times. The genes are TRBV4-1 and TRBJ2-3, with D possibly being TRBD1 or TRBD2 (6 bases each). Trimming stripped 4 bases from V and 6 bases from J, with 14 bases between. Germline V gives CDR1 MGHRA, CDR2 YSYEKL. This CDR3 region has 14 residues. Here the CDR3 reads CASSRGQGGDTQYF. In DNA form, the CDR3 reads TGCGCCAGCAGCCGCGGTCAAGGGGGGGATACGCAGTATTTT.

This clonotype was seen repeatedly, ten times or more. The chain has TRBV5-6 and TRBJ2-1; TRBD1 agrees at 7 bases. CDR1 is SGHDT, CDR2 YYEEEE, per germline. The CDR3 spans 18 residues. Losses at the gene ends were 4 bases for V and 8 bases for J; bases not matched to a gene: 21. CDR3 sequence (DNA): TGTGCCAGCAGCCCCCGGGACAGACTACAAGAAGCTTATCATGAGCAGTTCTTC. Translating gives CASSPRDRLQEAYHEQFF.

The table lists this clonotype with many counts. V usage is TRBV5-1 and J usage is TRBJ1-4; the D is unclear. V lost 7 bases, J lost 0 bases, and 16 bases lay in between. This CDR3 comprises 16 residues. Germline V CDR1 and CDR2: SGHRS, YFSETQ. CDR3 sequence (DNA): TGCGCCAGCCGACGCAACAGCGTTGCAACTAATGAAAAACTGTTTTTT. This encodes CASRRNSVATNEKLFF.

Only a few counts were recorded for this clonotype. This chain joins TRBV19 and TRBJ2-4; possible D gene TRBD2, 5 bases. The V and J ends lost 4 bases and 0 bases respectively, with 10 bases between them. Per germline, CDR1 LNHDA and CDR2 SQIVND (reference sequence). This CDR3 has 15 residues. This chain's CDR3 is CASSTRDLAKNIQYF. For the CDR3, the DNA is TGTGCCAGTAGTACCCGGGATTTAGCCAAAAACATTCAGTACTTC.